This T cell receptor beta chain was observed in a study of blood T cell repertoires in COVID-19. As for the study in general: Some COVID-19 samples were acute and others convalescent; all came from the United States, Italy and Spain. PBMCs, B-cell-depleted T cells, or T cells were the source of the cDNA or gDNA that made up the material.

Methods used by the authors: Estimation of nucleated cell counts was performed using reference gene primer amplification. Clones were read by immunoSEQ multiplex PCR, and TCRdb kept only the in-frame ones, dropping some. The V and J calls and clone size come from that table; D and trimming were worked out from the DNA. The sample has some 260,000 clones; less than 85% are singletons. Germline CDR1 reads DFQATT; CDR2 reads SNEGSKA (reference sequence). This CDR3 is built from 14 residues. The V segment lost 3 bases and the J segment 2 bases; nucleotides outside the gene matches: 7. The chain links TRBV20-1 to TRBJ2-7; 7 nucleotides agree with TRBD1. Sequenced sample: peripheral blood. This TCR derives from a woman aged 18-30 years with acute or convalescent COVID-19. CDR3 DNA: TGCAGTGCTAGTGCGAGACAGGGCCCCTACGAGCAGTACTTC. Encoded protein: CSASARQGPYEQYF.